These 24 T cell receptor beta chains were sequenced from one sample in a study of radiotherapy plus CTLA-4 blockade in lung cancer. Generated by immunoSEQ multiplex PCR, the TCRdb table keeps only in-frame clones and is missing some. This table holds about 45,000 clones, roughly 60% found once. This sample comprised peripheral blood, obtained from a patient treated with radiotherapy plus ipilimumab. These receptors all come from a human donor with non-small cell lung cancer who had a partial response to radiotherapy plus ipilimumab.

A few counts support this clone. The chain has TRBV6-1 and TRBJ2-7; maybe TRBD2 (6 bases). Germline CDR1 MNHNS, CDR2 SASEGT. Trimming shortened V by 4 bases and J by 3 bases, and 19 bases separated the two germline ends. The CDR3 is 16 amino acids. As DNA, the CDR3 is TGTGCCAGCAGTGGGGGCCCGGGACTCGGGGACTACGAGCAGTACTTC. The encoded protein is CASSGGPGLGDYEQYF.

The chain carries TRBV27 and TRBJ1-5; 9 bases are shared with TRBD1. The CDR3 runs 14 residues. The V and J ends lost 6 bases and 7 bases, in that order; junction bases with no gene match: 7. Germline CDR1 and CDR2: MNHEY and SMNVEV (reference sequence). The DNA for the CDR3 is TGTGCCAGCAGACCGGGACAGGGATGGCAGCCCCAGCATTTT. Protein: CASRPGQGWQPQHF.

V and J are TRBV13 and TRBJ2-5; 7 bases are a match to TRBD1. V was pared by 5 bases and J by 4 bases, with 7 bases of the junction left unmatched. From germline, CDR1 is PRHDT and CDR2 FYEKMQ (reference sequence). This CDR3 spans 14 amino acids. DNA for the CDR3: TGTGCCAGCAGCCCGAGGGGGCGAGGAGAGACCCAGTACTTC. This codes for CASSPRGRGETQYF.

The table lists this clone with a few counts. V is TRBV6-1 and J is TRBJ1-4; 8 positions match TRBD1. The V segment lost 10 bases and the J segment 4 bases; nucleotides outside the gene matches: 8. Germline CDR1 MNHNS, CDR2 SASEGT. The CDR3 is 14 amino acids. In DNA form, the CDR3 reads TGTGCCATCAAGGGACAGGCCATTAATGAAAAACTGTTTTTT. Amino acids: CAIKGQAINEKLFF.

The rearrangement links TRBV6-4 to TRBJ2-5; tentative D call: TRBD2 (5 bases). Per germline, CDR1 MRHNA and CDR2 SNTAGT. Between the trimmed V and J ends, which lost 0 bases and 6 bases, there was a span of 14 bases. The length of the CDR3 is 15 residues. The CDR3 nucleotides are TGTGCCAGCAGTGACTCGAGAGGGAAAGAACAGACCCAGTACTTC. Residues: CASSDSRGKEQTQYF.

Regarding this clone: Other nucleotide sequences from this sample produce the same CDR3. CDR3 DNA sequence: TGTGCCACCAGCAGAGATCGCAGGGGGAATCAGCCCCAGCATTTT. As protein: CATSRDRRGNQPQHF. V gene TRBV15 combines with J gene TRBJ1-5; 7 bases align to TRBD1. The CDR3 has 15 amino acids. With V trimmed by 0 bases and J by 4 bases, 3 bases remained unmatched. Germline-derived CDR1 and CDR2 are LNHNV and YYDKDF (reference sequence).

The gene calls are TRBV4-1 and TRBJ1-4; TRBD1 matches at 8 bases. The J segment lost 0 bases and the V segment lost 4 bases, leaving 4 bases of the junction unmatched. Germline V gene sequence: CDR1 MGHRA, CDR2 YSYEKL. This CDR3 has 16 amino acids. Here the CDR3 DNA reads TGCGCCAGCAGCCCGGACAGGGTTGCAACTAATGAAAAACTGTTTTTT. It encodes CASSPDRVATNEKLFF.

The J gene is TRBJ1-2, the V gene TRBV6-5; the match to TRBD1 covers 7 bases. V lost 7 bases and J lost 4; bases outside the gene matches: 9. This CDR3 is built from 14 residues. From germline, CDR1 is MNHEY and CDR2 SVGAGI. CDR3 nucleotide sequence: TGTGCCAGCATTGTACAGGGGACCATCTATGGCTACACCTTC. Amino acid sequence: CASIVQGTIYGYTF.

The V and J genes are TRBV11-3 and TRBJ2-5, with D perhaps TRBD2 (6 bases). V gave up 8 bases and J gave up 6 bases, with 10 bases separating them. Germline assignment: CDR1 SGHNT and CDR2 YENEEA. This CDR3 is 11 amino acids long. The CDR3 sequence is CASCGEQTQYF. In DNA, the CDR3 is TGTGCCAGCTGCGGGGAACAGACCCAGTACTTC.

The table lists this clone with a few counts. This chain links TRBV10-3 with TRBJ2-7; D is undetermined. CDR3 size: 11 residues. Trimming left V 2 bases short and J 5 bases short, with 4 bases between. Germline V gene sequence: CDR1 ENHRY, CDR2 SYGVKD. CDR3 protein: CAISEGDEQYF. The DNA for the CDR3 is TGTGCCATCAGTGAGGGAGACGAGCAGTACTTC.

V gene TRBV6-1 combines with J gene TRBJ1-1, with 8 bases fitting TRBD1. Germline assignment: CDR1 MNHNS and CDR2 SASEGT. The CDR3 sequence is 18 residues long. J gave up 6 bases and V 4 bases, and 19 bases lay outside the gene matches. Here the CDR3 DNA reads TGTGCCAGCAGTGGAGAGAGGGCAGGGGGCAAAAATTTAGCTGAAGCTTTCTTT. This codes for CASSGERAGGKNLAEAFF.

The chain has TRBV5-6 and TRBJ2-1; 11 nucleotides align to TRBD2. The germline CDR1 and CDR2 sequences are SGHDT and YYEEEE. Losses at the gene ends were 1 base for V and 7 bases for J; bases not matched to a gene: 4. The CDR3 loop spans 15 amino acids. CDR3 in amino acids: CASSLLAGGRNEQFF. The CDR3 DNA follows: TGTGCCAGCAGCTTGCTAGCGGGAGGTAGGAATGAGCAGTTCTTC.

The chain is built from TRBV7-3 and TRBJ1-2; TRBD1 aligns across 10 bases. CDR1 is SGHTA, CDR2 FQGTGA, per germline. The CDR3 has 15 residues. The J segment lost 6 bases and the V segment lost 0 bases, leaving 4 bases of the junction unmatched. The CDR3 coding sequence is TGTGCCAGCAGCTTAACGGGGGACAGGGGAAATGGCTACACCTTC. It encodes CASSLTGDRGNGYTF.

The chain recombines TRBV5-8 with TRBJ2-1; 7 bases map to TRBD2. The CDR3 spans 15 residues. CDR1 and CDR2 from the germline V gene are SGHTS and YDEGEE. Losses at the gene ends were 0 bases for V and 9 bases for J; bases not matched to a gene: 9. The CDR3 reads CASSLGLVGEGEQFF. As DNA, the CDR3 is TGTGCCAGCAGCTTGGGGCTCGTTGGGGAGGGTGAGCAGTTCTTC.

V gene TRBV29-1 combines with J gene TRBJ1-1; perhaps TRBD1 as D (6 bases). The CDR3 length is 14 residues. V dropped 5 bases and J dropped 3 bases, with 16 bases sitting between them. Germline V gene lookup returns CDR1 SQVTM and CDR2 ANQGSEA. CDR3 residues: CSVRGGAMDTEAFF. The CDR3 nucleotides are TGCAGCGTTAGGGGGGGGGCCATGGACACTGAAGCTTTCTTT.

V and J are TRBV27 and TRBJ1-5, with D possibly being TRBD1 (6 bases). This CDR3 has 15 residues. Between the trimmed V and J ends, which lost 0 bases and 5 bases, there was a span of 11 bases. Germline assignment: CDR1 MNHEY and CDR2 SMNVEV (reference sequence). The CDR3 region is CASSLSYREYQPQHF. The CDR3, as DNA: TGTGCCAGCAGTTTATCGTACAGGGAGTATCAGCCCCAGCATTTT.

This sequence joins TRBV7-2 and TRBJ2-7; D gene uncertain. V lost 4 bases and J 0 bases, leaving 10 bases between the germline ends. This CDR3 is built from 14 residues. In germline, CDR1 is SGHTA, CDR2 FQGNSA. The CDR3 reads CASSSYRNSYEQYF. In nucleotides, the CDR3 is TGTGCCAGCAGCTCCTACCGAAACTCCTACGAGCAGTACTTC.

V and J are TRBV18 and TRBJ2-5; tentative D call: TRBD2 (6 bases). V was cut by 8 bases and J by 4 bases, with 14 bases left in between. This CDR3 region has 13 residues. Germline CDR1 is KGHSH and CDR2 is LQKENI. The CDR3 sequence: CASRGSGRETQYF. CDR3 DNA sequence: TGTGCCAGCCGGGGGTCCGGACGAGAGACCCAGTACTTC.

DNA of the CDR3: TGTGCCAGCTCACCGAGCTGGGCAGAACAAGAGACCCAGTACTTC. Its translation: CASSPSWAEQETQYF. The chain couples TRBV18 to TRBJ2-5; D unresolved. The V gene lost 3 bases and the J gene lost 2 bases, with 13 bases spanning the gap. This CDR3 spans 15 amino acids. The germline V gene has CDR1 KGHSH and CDR2 LQKENI.

The rearrangement joins TRBV29-1 to TRBJ1-2; 7 nucleotides line up with TRBD1. V trimming: 7 bases; J trimming: 8 bases; junction bases outside the gene matches: 13. Germline CDR1 and CDR2: SQVTM and ANQGSEA. The CDR3 runs 13 residues. The DNA of the CDR3 is TGCAGCGCCCCCGAGCAGGGGGGAGGAGGCTACACCTTC. This translates into CSAPEQGGGGYTF.

The gene calls are TRBV2 and TRBJ1-5; D is uncertain. This CDR3 contains 14 residues. Germline CDR1 SNHLY, CDR2 FYNNEI. Trimming took 0 bases from V and 1 from J, leaving 4 bases between them. The CDR3 is CASSEALSNQPQHF. CDR3 sequence (DNA): TGTGCCAGCAGTGAAGCCCTGAGCAATCAGCCCCAGCATTTT.

The V and J genes are TRBV2 and TRBJ2-5, with 10 positions matching TRBD2. Germline V CDR1 and CDR2: SNHLY, FYNNEI. With V trimmed by 7 bases and J by 2 bases, 13 bases remained unmatched. The CDR3 is 17 residues long. This CDR3 is CASKTSLAGHGQETQYF. DNA for the CDR3: TGTGCCAGCAAGACGTCACTAGCGGGGCATGGGCAAGAGACCCAGTACTTC.

This clone turned up a few times. At one boundary the junction diverges from the germline segment, which might be a read error. The chain uses TRBV6-6 and TRBJ1-6; D may be TRBD1 (5 bases). This CDR3 contains 16 residues. The germline gives CDR1 MNHNY, CDR2 SVGAGI (reference sequence). The CDR3 nucleotides are TGTGCCGCCCTCCCGGCGCGGGGCGGATATAATTCCCCCCTCCACTTT. Residues: CAALPARGGYNSPLHF.

V is TRBV5-1 and J is TRBJ2-7, with 8 bases matching TRBD1. Germline CDR1 reads SGHRS; CDR2 reads YFSETQ. V lost 3 bases and J lost 5; bases outside the gene matches: 4. This CDR3 spans 13 amino acids. The CDR3 protein is CASSSQGAHEQYF. The DNA for the CDR3 is TGCGCCAGCAGCTCTCAGGGGGCCCACGAGCAGTACTTC.